This entry describes one T cell receptor beta chain. Its specificity is not known. This specimen comes from a study of shared clonotypes between healthy human individuals. Donors comprised healthy HIV-negative adults lacking recent acute infections or vaccinations. Execution of the assay was at deep level. The table came from immunoSEQ multiplex PCR; TCRdb's copy has only in-frame clones and leaves some out. The sample includes some 2.4 million clones, over 85% of them seen just once. Study results and limitations: The sole specimen, blood, was sampled, and tissue repertoires likely differ.

Trimming cost V 6 bases and J 6 bases; bases outside gene matches: 14. Germline-derived CDR1 and CDR2 are MDHEN and SYDVKM. The CDR3 is made up of 16 amino acids. Sequencing was performed on naive CD4+ T cells from PBMCs. Described subset: CD45RA+ positively selected. This TCR was sampled from a man aged 18-30 years in good health. Some clones in this sample may be carry-over from other donors' samples. The chain uses TRBV28 and TRBJ1-2; 9 bases fit TRBD1. The chain's CDR3 is CASSPHHAGQGDGYTF. CDR3 nucleotide sequence: TGTGCCAGCAGCCCCCACCATGCGGGACAGGGTGATGGCTACACCTTC.